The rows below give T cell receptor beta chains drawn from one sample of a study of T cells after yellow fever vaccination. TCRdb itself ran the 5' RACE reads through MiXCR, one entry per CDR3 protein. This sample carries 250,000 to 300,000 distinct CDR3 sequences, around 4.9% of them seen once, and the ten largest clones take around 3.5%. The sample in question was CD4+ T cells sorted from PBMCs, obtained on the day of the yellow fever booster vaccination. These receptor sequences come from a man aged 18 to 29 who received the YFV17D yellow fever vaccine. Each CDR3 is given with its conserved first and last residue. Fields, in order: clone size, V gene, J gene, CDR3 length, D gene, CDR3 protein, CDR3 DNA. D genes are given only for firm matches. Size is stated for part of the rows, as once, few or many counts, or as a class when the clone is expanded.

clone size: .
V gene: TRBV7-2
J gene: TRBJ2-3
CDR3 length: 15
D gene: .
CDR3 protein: CASSPRVVGTDTQYF
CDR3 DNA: TGTGCCAGCAGCCCCCGGGTGGTTGGCACAGATACGCAGTATTTT

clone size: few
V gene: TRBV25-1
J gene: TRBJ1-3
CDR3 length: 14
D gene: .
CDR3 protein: CASSVAASGNTIYF
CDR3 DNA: TGTGCCAGCAGTGTGGCTGCGAGTGGAAACACCATATATTTT

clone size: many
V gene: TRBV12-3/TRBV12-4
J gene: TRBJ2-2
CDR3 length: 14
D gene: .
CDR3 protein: CASSSGGGTGELFF
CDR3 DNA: TGTGCCAGCAGTTCAGGCGGCGGGACCGGGGAGCTGTTTTTT

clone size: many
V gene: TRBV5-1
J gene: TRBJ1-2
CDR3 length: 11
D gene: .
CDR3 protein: CASQGDYGYTF
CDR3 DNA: TGCGCCAGCCAAGGGGACTATGGCTACACCTTC

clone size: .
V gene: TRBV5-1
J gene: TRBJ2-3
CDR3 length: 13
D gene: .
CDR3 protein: CASALGGTDTQYF
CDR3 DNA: TGCGCCAGCGCTTTAGGGGGCACAGATACGCAGTATTTT

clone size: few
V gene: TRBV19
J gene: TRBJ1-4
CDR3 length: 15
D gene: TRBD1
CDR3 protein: CASSRGQGSNEKLFF
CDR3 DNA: TGTGCCAGTAGTCGTGGACAGGGCAGTAATGAAAAACTGTTTTTT

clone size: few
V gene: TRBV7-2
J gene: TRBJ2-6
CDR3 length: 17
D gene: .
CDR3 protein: CASSSAAAPSGANVLTF
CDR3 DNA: TGTGCCAGCAGCTCAGCGGCTGCCCCCTCTGGGGCCAACGTCCTGACTTTC

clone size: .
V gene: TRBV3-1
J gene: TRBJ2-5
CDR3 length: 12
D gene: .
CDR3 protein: CASSQESETQYF
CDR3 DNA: TGTGCCAGCAGCCAAGAGTCGGAGACCCAGTACTTC

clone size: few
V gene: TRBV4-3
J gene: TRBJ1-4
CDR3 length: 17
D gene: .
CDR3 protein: CASSQDLNPGIGEKLFF
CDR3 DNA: TGCGCCAGCAGCCAAGATCTTAACCCGGGAATCGGTGAAAAACTGTTTTTT

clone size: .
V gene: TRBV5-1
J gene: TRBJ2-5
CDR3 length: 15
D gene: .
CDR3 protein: CASSRAASSQETQYF
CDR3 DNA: TGCGCCAGCAGCAGAGCGGCCTCTTCCCAAGAGACCCAGTACTTC

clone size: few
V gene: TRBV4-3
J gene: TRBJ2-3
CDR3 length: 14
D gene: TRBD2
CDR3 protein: CASSQDDSGPLQYF
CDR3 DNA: TGCGCCAGCAGCCAAGATGATAGCGGGCCCCTTCAGTATTTT

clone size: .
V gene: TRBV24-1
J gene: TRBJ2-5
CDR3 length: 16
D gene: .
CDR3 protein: CATSAGTRSGGETQYF
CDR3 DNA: TGTGCCACCAGTGCCGGGACACGCTCGGGGGGAGAGACCCAGTACTTC

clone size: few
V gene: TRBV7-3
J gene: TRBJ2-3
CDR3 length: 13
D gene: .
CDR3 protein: CASSHRTTDTQYF
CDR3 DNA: TGTGCCAGCAGCCATCGGACTACAGATACGCAGTATTTT

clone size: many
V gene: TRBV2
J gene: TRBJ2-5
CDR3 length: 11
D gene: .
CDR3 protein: CASSEEETQYF
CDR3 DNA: TGTGCCAGCAGTGAAGAGGAGACCCAGTACTTC

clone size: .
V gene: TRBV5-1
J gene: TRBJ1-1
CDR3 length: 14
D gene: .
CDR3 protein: CASSEMESRGEAFF
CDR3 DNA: TGCGCCAGCAGCGAAATGGAATCAAGGGGGGAAGCTTTCTTT

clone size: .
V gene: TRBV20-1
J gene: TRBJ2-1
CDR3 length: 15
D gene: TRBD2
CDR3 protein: CSAKPLAGSYNEQFF
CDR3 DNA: TGCAGTGCTAAACCACTAGCGGGTTCCTACAATGAGCAGTTCTTC

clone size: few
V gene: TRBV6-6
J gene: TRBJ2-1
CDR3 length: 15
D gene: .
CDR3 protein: CASSTVRGLANEQFF
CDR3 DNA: TGTGCCAGCAGTACAGTTCGGGGGTTAGCCAATGAGCAGTTCTTC

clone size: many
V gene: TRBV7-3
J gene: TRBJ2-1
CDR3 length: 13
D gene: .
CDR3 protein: CASSGLVNNEQFF
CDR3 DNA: TGTGCCAGCTCGGGCCTGGTCAACAATGAGCAGTTCTTC

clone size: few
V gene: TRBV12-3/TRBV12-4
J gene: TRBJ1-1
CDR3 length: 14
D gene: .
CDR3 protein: CASSPRRANTEAFF
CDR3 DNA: TGTGCCAGCAGTCCCCGACGGGCGAACACTGAAGCTTTCTTT

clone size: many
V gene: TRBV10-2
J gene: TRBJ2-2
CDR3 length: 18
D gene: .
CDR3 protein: CASSENEFGGGGTGELFF
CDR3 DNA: TGCGCCAGCAGTGAGAATGAGTTTGGAGGGGGCGGTACCGGGGAGCTGTTTTTT

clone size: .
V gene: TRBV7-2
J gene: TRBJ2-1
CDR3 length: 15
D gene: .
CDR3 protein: CASSQSGGLYNEQFF
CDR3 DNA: TGTGCCAGCAGTCAAAGCGGTGGACTCTACAATGAGCAGTTCTTC

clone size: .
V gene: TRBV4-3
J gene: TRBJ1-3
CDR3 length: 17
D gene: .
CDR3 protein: CASSQALWGSSGNTIYF
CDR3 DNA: TGCGCCAGCAGCCAAGCGCTTTGGGGGAGCTCTGGAAACACCATATATTTT

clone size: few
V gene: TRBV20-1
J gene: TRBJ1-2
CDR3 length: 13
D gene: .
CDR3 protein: CSAPIGPAYGYTF
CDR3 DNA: TGCAGTGCCCCAATCGGGCCGGCCTATGGCTACACCTTC

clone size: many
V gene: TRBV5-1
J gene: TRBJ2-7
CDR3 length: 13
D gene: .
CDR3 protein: CASSTGQGYEQYF
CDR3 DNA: TGCGCCAGCAGCACGGGACAAGGCTACGAGCAGTACTTC